This entry is about one T cell receptor beta chain. Those enrolled in Seattle joined during active infection and were followed longitudinally afterward. This entry is derived from a study of blood T cell repertoires in COVID-19. Study at large: COVID-19 samples, acute and convalescent, were from the United States, Italy and Spain. The analysed material was cDNA or gDNA that came from T cells, B-cell-depleted T cells, or PBMCs.

CDR1 and CDR2 from the germline V gene are GTSNPN and SVGIG (reference sequence). Unmatched junction bases numbered 7, after V lost 6 bases and J lost 7 bases. This CDR3 region has 12 residues. Generated by immunoSEQ multiplex PCR, the TCRdb table keeps only in-frame clones and is missing some. This repertoire shows 150,000 to 200,000 clones, 85% to 95% found once; its top ten account for just under 2%. The sample taken for sequencing was peripheral blood. The chain carries TRBV30 and TRBJ1-2, with TRBD1 matching over 8 bases. The receptor's source is a woman between 55 and 75 years old with COVID-19, enrolled during active disease. The CDR3 is CACPGTGPGYTF. CDR3 bases: TGTGCCTGCCCCGGGACAGGACCTGGCTACACCTTC.